These T cell receptor beta chains were read from a single sample in a study of blood T cell repertoires in COVID-19. The repertoire was sequenced with immunoSEQ multiplex PCR; TCRdb's copy has only in-frame clones and lacks some. The sample holds a few hundred thousand clones; about 90% are singletons and the top ten take over 0.9%. Material for sequencing was PBMCs or T cells enriched from blood (not recorded which). The source of these receptors is a woman under 40 who had been exposed to COVID-19. The CDR3 runs from the conserved cysteine through the conserved F or W. D genes are given only for firm matches. Part of the rows lack a size; the others show once, few, many or a class for expanded clones.

J: TRBJ1-6; size: .; D: TRBD1; V: TRBV20-1; CDR3: CSASSGQGRSPLHF; DNA: TGCAGTGCTAGTTCGGGACAGGGACGATCACCCCTCCACTTT
J: TRBJ2-7; size: .; D: .; V: TRBV6-5; CDR3: CASRTVDYEQYF; DNA: TGTGCCAGCAGGACAGTCGACTACGAGCAGTACTTC
J: TRBJ1-1; size: .; D: .; V: TRBV19; CDR3: CASSIGVTVVNTEAFF; DNA: TGTGCCAGTAGTATAGGAGTCACCGTCGTGAACACTGAAGCTTTCTTT
J: TRBJ2-1; size: .; D: TRBD1; V: TRBV28; CDR3: CASRPGQGTYNEQFF; DNA: TGTGCCAGCAGGCCGGGACAGGGGACTTACAATGAGCAGTTCTTC
J: TRBJ2-7; size: .; D: TRBD2; V: TRBV19; CDR3: CASSGLAGPTSYEQYF; DNA: TGTGCCAGTAGTGGCCTAGCGGGACCCACATCCTACGAGCAGTACTTC
J: TRBJ1-2; size: .; D: TRBD1; V: TRBV29-1; CDR3: CSVEDLPGQGILGYTF; DNA: TGCAGCGTTGAAGATCTTCCCGGACAGGGAATTTTAGGCTACACCTTC
J: TRBJ2-3; size: once; D: TRBD2; V: TRBV7-9; CDR3: CASSSGTSGITDTQYF; DNA: TGTGCCAGCAGCTCCGGGACTAGCGGGATCACAGATACGCAGTATTTT
J: TRBJ1-2; size: .; D: TRBD1; V: TRBV11-3; CDR3: CASSPGQGRSNYGYTF; DNA: TGTGCCAGCAGCCCAGGACAGGGAAGATCTAACTATGGCTACACCTTC
J: TRBJ2-7; size: .; D: TRBD2; V: TRBV20-1; CDR3: CSASIGFGLAGGSIGEQYF; DNA: TGCAGTGCTAGTATCGGGTTCGGACTAGCGGGAGGATCCATTGGGGAGCAGTACTTC
J: TRBJ2-1; size: .; D: TRBD2; V: TRBV9; CDR3: CASSPSAGGPFF; DNA: TGTGCCAGCAGCCCTTCAGCGGGAGGGCCGTTCTTC
J: TRBJ1-5; size: .; D: .; V: TRBV7-9; CDR3: CASSPSGWGDNQPQHF; DNA: TGTGCCAGCAGCCCATCCGGATGGGGGGACAATCAGCCCCAGCATTTT
J: TRBJ2-2; size: .; D: TRBD2; V: TRBV27; CDR3: CASSHDRLAGGWGTGELFF; DNA: TGTGCCAGCAGTCACGATCGCCTAGCGGGAGGTTGGGGCACCGGGGAGCTGTTTTTT
J: TRBJ1-1; size: .; D: .; V: TRBV5-1; CDR3: CASSLTPRSGIMNTEAFF; DNA: TGCGCCAGCAGCTTAACACCGCGATCAGGGATTATGAACACTGAAGCTTTCTTT
J: TRBJ1-4; size: .; D: .; V: TRBV18; CDR3: CASSPAPRGEKLFF; DNA: TGTGCCAGCTCACCAGCCCCCCGGGGTGAAAAACTGTTTTTT
J: TRBJ2-1; size: once; D: TRBD1; V: TRBV15; CDR3: CATSTDRGTYNEQFF; DNA: TGTGCCACCAGCACCGACAGGGGTACCTACAATGAGCAGTTCTTC
J: TRBJ1-2; size: .; D: .; V: TRBV28; CDR3: CASSFPTSTGGYTF; DNA: TGTGCCAGCAGTTTCCCGACCTCAACGGGGGGCTACACCTTC
J: TRBJ2-2; size: .; D: .; V: TRBV24-1; CDR3: CATSDVAERSGELFF; DNA: TGTGCCACCAGTGACGTAGCGGAAAGGTCCGGGGAGCTGTTTTTT
J: TRBJ2-7; size: .; D: .; V: TRBV9; CDR3: CASSPPDSYEQYF; DNA: TGTGCCAGCAGCCCACCGGACAGCTACGAGCAGTACTTC
J: TRBJ2-4; size: .; D: .; V: TRBV11-1; CDR3: CASSFDLQDIQYF; DNA: TGTGCCAGCAGCTTTGACCTACAGGACATTCAGTACTTC
J: TRBJ2-2; size: .; D: TRBD2; V: TRBV7-9; CDR3: CASSNGLAGGPRTGELFF; DNA: TGTGCCAGCAGCAATGGACTAGCGGGAGGGCCGCGGACCGGGGAGCTGTTTTTT
J: TRBJ1-2; size: .; D: .; V: TRBV3-1/TRBV3-2; CDR3: CASSQGVGGYTF; DNA: TGTGCCAGCAGCCAGGGAGTTGGGGGCTACACCTTC
J: TRBJ1-2; size: .; D: .; V: TRBV7-9; CDR3: CASSSDTHGYTF; DNA: TGTGCCAGCAGCTCAGACACCCATGGCTACACCTTC
J: TRBJ2-7; size: .; D: .; V: TRBV23-1; CDR3: CASSQLIGQLQFEQYF; DNA: TGCGCCAGCAGTCAATTGATAGGTCAGCTACAGTTCGAGCAGTACTTC